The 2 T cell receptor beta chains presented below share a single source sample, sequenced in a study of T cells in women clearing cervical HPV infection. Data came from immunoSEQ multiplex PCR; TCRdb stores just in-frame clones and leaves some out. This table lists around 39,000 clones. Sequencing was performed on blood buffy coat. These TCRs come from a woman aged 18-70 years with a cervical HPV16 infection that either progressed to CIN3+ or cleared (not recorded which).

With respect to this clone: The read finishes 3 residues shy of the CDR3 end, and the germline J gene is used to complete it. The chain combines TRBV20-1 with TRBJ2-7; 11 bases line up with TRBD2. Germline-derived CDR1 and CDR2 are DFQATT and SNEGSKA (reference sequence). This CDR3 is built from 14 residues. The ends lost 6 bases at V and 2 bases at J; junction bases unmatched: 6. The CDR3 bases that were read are TGCAGTGCACCTGGGACTAGCGGAGCCTACGAG. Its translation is CSAPGTSGAYE. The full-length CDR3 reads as CSAPGTSGAYEQYF.

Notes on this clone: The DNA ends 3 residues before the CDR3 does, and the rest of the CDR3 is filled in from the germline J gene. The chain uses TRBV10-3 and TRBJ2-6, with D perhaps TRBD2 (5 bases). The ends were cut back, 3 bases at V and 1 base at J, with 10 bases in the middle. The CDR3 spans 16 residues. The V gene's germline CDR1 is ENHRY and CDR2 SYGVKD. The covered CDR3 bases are TGTGCCATCAGTGACGGTGAGGGTTCTGGGGCCAACGTC. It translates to CAISDGEGSGANV. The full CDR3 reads CAISDGEGSGANVLTF.